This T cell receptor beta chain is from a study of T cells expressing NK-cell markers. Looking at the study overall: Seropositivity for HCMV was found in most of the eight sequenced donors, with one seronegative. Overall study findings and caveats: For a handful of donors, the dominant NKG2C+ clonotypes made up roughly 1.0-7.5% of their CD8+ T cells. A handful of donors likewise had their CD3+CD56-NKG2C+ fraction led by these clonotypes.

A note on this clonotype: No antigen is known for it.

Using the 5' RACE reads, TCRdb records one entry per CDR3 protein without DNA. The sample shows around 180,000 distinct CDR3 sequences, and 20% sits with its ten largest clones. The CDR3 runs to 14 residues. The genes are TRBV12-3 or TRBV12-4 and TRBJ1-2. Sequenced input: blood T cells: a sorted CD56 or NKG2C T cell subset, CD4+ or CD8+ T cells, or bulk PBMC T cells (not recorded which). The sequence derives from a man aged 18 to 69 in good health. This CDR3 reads CASSPSPWGVGYTF.